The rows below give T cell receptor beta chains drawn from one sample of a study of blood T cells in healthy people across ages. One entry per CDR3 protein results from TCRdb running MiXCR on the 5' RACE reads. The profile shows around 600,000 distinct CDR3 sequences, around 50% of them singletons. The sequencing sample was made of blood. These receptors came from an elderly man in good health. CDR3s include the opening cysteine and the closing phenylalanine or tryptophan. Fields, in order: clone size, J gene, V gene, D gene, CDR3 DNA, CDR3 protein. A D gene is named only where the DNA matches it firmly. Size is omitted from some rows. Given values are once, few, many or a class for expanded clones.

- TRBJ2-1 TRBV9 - TGTGCCAGCAGCGTAGAAGGAATGGCCGGTGAGCAGTTCTTC CASSVEGMAGEQFF
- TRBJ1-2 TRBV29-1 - TGCAGCGTTCTCCAGGAGGGCTACACCTTC CSVLQEGYTF
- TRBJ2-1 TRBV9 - TGTGCCAGCAGCCCAGGCCCGGGATGTGAGCAGTTCTTC CASSPGPGCEQFF
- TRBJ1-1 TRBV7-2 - TGTGCCAGCAGGATAGGGGTTGTCGGCACTGAAGCTTTCTTT CASRIGVVGTEAFF
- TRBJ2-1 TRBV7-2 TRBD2 TGTGCCAGCAGCTTATATGCCGCGGGAGGGCCCTCGGATGAGCAGTTCTTC CASSLYAAGGPSDEQFF
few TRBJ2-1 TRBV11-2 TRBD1 TGTGCCAGCAGCCCGGGACAGGGAAACTACAATGAGCAGTTCTTC CASSPGQGNYNEQFF
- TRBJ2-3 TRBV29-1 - TGCAGCGTTGGACATCCTTCCGCAGATACGCAGTATTTT CSVGHPSADTQYF
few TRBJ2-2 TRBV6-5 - TGTGCCAGCAGCTCTGTAAGAACCGGGGAGCTGTTTTTT CASSSVRTGELFF
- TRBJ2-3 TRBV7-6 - TGTGCCAGCAGCTTTGGTAGGGGGGAGGCGCAGTATTTT CASSFGRGEAQYF
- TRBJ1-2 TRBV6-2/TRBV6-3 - TGTGCCAGCAACGAGGACGGTGCAGGTGGCTACACCTTC CASNEDGAGGYTF
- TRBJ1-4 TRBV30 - TGTGCCTGGAGTCCTGGGGGGGTGTCGAATGAAAAACTGTTTTTT CAWSPGGVSNEKLFF
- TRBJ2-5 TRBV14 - TGTGCCAGCAGCCCCTTCTTCAGCGGGCTCCAAGAGACCCAGTACTTC CASSPFFSGLQETQYF
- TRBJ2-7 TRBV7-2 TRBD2 TGTGCCAGCAGCCCCAGACTAGCGGGAGGGAACGGGCAGTACTTC CASSPRLAGGNGQYF
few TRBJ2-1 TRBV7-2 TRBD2 TGTGCCAGCAGCTCTAGGCCTAGCGGGAGGGCCCCCAATGAGCAGTTCTTC CASSSRPSGRAPNEQFF
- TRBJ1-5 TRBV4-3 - TGCGCCAGCAGCCCCAGGGGTAATCAGCCCCAGCATTTT CASSPRGNQPQHF
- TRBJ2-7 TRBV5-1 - TGCGCCAGCAAGATGGGGCAGGGGACCAACGAGCAGTACTTC CASKMGQGTNEQYF
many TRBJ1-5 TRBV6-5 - TGTGCCAGCGGGAGGGGGAAAATTCAGCCCCAGCATTTT CASGRGKIQPQHF
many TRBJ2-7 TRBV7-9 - TGTGCCAGCAGCTTAGTGGGCCAGGGGATTCGGGAGCAGTACTTC CASSLVGQGIREQYF
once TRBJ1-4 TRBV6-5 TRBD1 TGTGCCAGCAGTTACTCGATGTGGACAGGGGGAGAAAAACTGTTTTTT CASSYSMWTGGEKLFF
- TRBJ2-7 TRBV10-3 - TGTGCCATCAGTGAGGGACGGAGCTCCTACAATGAGCAGTACTTC CAISEGRSSYNEQYF
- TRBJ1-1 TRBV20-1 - TGCAGTGCTAGAGAGGAGGGAGACACTGAAGCTTTCTTT CSAREEGDTEAFF
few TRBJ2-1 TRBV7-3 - TGTGCCAGCAGCTTAAATCCGACTAATGAGCAGTTCTTC CASSLNPTNEQFF
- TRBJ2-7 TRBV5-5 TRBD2 TGTGCCAGCTCTAGGGAGCGGGAGTCGGGCTACGAGCAGTACTTC CASSRERESGYEQYF
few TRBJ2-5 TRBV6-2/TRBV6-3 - TGTGCCAGCAGCTCCCTGGGGGCCATTAAAGAGACCCAGTACTTC CASSSLGAIKETQYF
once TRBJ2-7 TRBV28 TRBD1 TGTGCCAGCGCCGTGGGACAGGGATACGAGCAGTACTTC CASAVGQGYEQYF
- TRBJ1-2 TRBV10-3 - TGTGCCATCAGTGAGTCGATCGGCTACACCTTC CAISESIGYTF
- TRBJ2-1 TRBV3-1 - TGTGCCAGCAGCCAAGCTGACAGGAATGAGCAGTTCTTC CASSQADRNEQFF
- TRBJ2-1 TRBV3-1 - TGTGCCAGCAGCCACAAAGGCCCCCGGGGCAATGAGCAGTTCTTC CASSHKGPRGNEQFF
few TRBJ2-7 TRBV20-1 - TGCAGTGCTAGTCCGGTAGGACACTACGAGCAGTACTTC CSASPVGHYEQYF
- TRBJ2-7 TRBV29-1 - TGCAGCGTTGCAACCATGGACCAGCAGTACTTC CSVATMDQQYF
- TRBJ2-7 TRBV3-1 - TGTGCCAGCAGCCAGCCCCTTTCAAGCTCCTACAATGAGCAGTACTTC CASSQPLSSSYNEQYF
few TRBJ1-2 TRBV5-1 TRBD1 TGCGCCAGCAGCTCGGGACAGGGGGCCCTTAACTATGGCTACACCTTC CASSSGQGALNYGYTF
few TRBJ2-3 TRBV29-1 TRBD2 TGCAGCGTTGAAGGTGCGGGAGCAGATACGCAGTATTTT CSVEGAGADTQYF
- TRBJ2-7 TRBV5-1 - TGCGCCAGCAGCTTGACCAGGACTTCCTCCTACGAGCAGTACTTC CASSLTRTSSYEQYF
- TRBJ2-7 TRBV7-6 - TGTGCCAGCAGCTTCTTCCAGGGGGAGGGTTTCTACGAGCAGTACTTC CASSFFQGEGFYEQYF
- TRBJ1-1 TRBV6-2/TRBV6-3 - TGTGCCAGCAGCCTACTCGGGACACTGAACACTGAAGCTTTCTTT CASSLLGTLNTEAFF
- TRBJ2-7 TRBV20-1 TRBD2 TGCAGTGCTCCTCGACTAGCGGGAAAGGGCGAGCAGTACTTC CSAPRLAGKGEQYF
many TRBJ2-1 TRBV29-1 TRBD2 TGCAGCGGGCGACCGGGACTATACAATGAGCAGTTCTTC CSGRPGLYNEQFF
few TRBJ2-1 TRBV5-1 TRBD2 TGCGCCAGCAGCTCTCTAGCGGGGAACAATGAGCAGTTCTTC CASSSLAGNNEQFF
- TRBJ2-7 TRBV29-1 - TGCAGCGTTGAAGGTCGAACCACCTACGAGCAGTACTTC CSVEGRTTYEQYF
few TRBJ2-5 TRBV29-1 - TGCAGCGCGAGCGGGCTCGGGACCCAGTACTTC CSASGLGTQYF
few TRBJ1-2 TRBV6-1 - TGTGCCAGCAGTGAAGCGTACAGGGTTGGCTACACCTTC CASSEAYRVGYTF
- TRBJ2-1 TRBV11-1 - TGTGCCAGCAGCCCGACAGTAATCGATGAGCAGTTCTTC CASSPTVIDEQFF
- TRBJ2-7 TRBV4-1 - TGCGCCAGCAGCCAAAGGACACTTAACCACGAGCAGTACTTC CASSQRTLNHEQYF
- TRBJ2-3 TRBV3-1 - TGTGCCAGCAGCCGGGGACAACTCGCAGATACGCAGTATTTT CASSRGQLADTQYF
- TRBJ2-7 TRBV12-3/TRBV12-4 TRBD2 TGTGCCAGCAGTCCCCGGGGGGGGCGCGTATCCGAGCAGTACTTC CASSPRGGRVSEQYF
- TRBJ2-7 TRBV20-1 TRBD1 TGCAGTGCTAACCCCCGGGACAGGGTACCCGAGCAGTACTTC CSANPRDRVPEQYF
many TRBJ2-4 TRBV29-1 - TGCAGCGTGGCGACTAGTCATCCAAACATTCAGTACTTC CSVATSHPNIQYF